A selection of T cell receptor beta chains follows, all from one sample in a study of shared clonotypes between healthy human individuals. Produced via immunoSEQ multiplex PCR; TCRdb's table is partial and in-frame only. Of about 2.2 million clones in the sample, around 95% were seen once. The sample consisted of naive CD8+ T cells from PBMCs. Receptors were obtained from a man younger than 30 in good health. Some clones in this sample may be carry-over from other donors' samples. CDR3s include the opening cysteine and the closing phenylalanine or tryptophan. A D gene is named only where the DNA matches it firmly. The size entry is marked missing in some rows and otherwise reads once, few, many or a size class.

V: TRBV5-6; J: TRBJ2-4; size: .; D: TRBD2; DNA: TGTGCCAGCAGCGGGTTGACTAGCGGGAGGGTCGAGTCCAAAAACATTCAGTACTTC; CDR3: CASSGLTSGRVESKNIQYF
V: TRBV10-1; J: TRBJ2-2; size: .; D: .; DNA: TGCGCCAGCAGGGGGTGGGACTCAGTACAGGGGACGAACACCGGGGAGCTGTTTTTT; CDR3: CASRGWDSVQGTNTGELFF
V: TRBV27; J: TRBJ2-1; size: .; D: .; DNA: TGTGCCAGCAGCACCGCGCCCTACAATGAGCAGTTCTTC; CDR3: CASSTAPYNEQFF
V: TRBV7-9; J: TRBJ1-1; size: few; D: .; DNA: TGTGCCAGCAGCGAACTTAGACAGGCGGAAGCTTTCTTT; CDR3: CASSELRQAEAFF
V: TRBV2; J: TRBJ1-1; size: few; D: .; DNA: TGTGCCAGCAGCGTTCAAAAAAAGTACACTGAAGCTTTCTTT; CDR3: CASSVQKKYTEAFF
V: TRBV29-1; J: TRBJ2-1; size: .; D: TRBD2; DNA: TGCAGCGTTGAAGGCGGGAGGGTCGCCTCCTACAATGAGCAGTTCTTC; CDR3: CSVEGGRVASYNEQFF
V: TRBV25-1; J: TRBJ2-3; size: .; D: .; DNA: TGTGCCAGCACTCCGGGACTCACTGTCCTCCTTAGCACAGATACGCAGTATTTT; CDR3: CASTPGLTVLLSTDTQYF
V: TRBV27; J: TRBJ2-7; size: .; D: .; DNA: TGTGCCAGCAGTTTGGCGGAGACCTACGAGCAGTACTTC; CDR3: CASSLAETYEQYF
V: TRBV7-2; J: TRBJ1-5; size: .; D: .; DNA: TGTGCCAGCAGCGAGGGACTCGGCTCCTTTAATCAGCCCCAGCATTTT; CDR3: CASSEGLGSFNQPQHF
V: TRBV5-1; J: TRBJ2-2; size: .; D: .; DNA: TGCGCCAGCAGCTTAGCACCGAACACCGGGGAGCTGTTTTTT; CDR3: CASSLAPNTGELFF
V: TRBV5-1; J: TRBJ2-7; size: .; D: TRBD2; DNA: TGCGCCAGCAATCCGGGACTAGCGGCCTACGAGCAGTACTTC; CDR3: CASNPGLAAYEQYF
V: TRBV15; J: TRBJ2-4; size: .; D: TRBD2; DNA: TGTGCCACCAGCAGAGGGACTAGTAGGGGCAAAAACATTCAGTACTTC; CDR3: CATSRGTSRGKNIQYF
V: TRBV4-2; J: TRBJ2-7; size: .; D: .; DNA: TGTGCCAGCAGCCCAATTCAGGGGTATTACGAGCAGTACTTC; CDR3: CASSPIQGYYEQYF
V: TRBV5-6; J: TRBJ2-7; size: .; D: .; DNA: TGTGCCAGCAGCTTTTGGGACCAGGCCTACGAGCAGTACTTC; CDR3: CASSFWDQAYEQYF
V: TRBV5-1; J: TRBJ2-1; size: .; D: TRBD2; DNA: TGCGCCAGCAGCCCTCGCGGGGGAAGGGAGACTAGACCCTACAATGAGCAGTTCTTC; CDR3: CASSPRGGRETRPYNEQFF
V: TRBV19; J: TRBJ1-1; size: few; D: .; DNA: TGTGCCAGTGGAGGGGCCTGGGAAGCTTTCTTT; CDR3: CASGGAWEAFF
V: TRBV27; J: TRBJ1-3; size: .; D: .; DNA: TGTGCCAGCAGTCCGCGGGCAAATGGAAACACCATATATTTT; CDR3: CASSPRANGNTIYF
V: TRBV9; J: TRBJ1-2; size: .; D: TRBD1; DNA: TGTGCCAGCAGCCCAGAGACAAAGGACAGGGGGAATGGCTACACCTTC; CDR3: CASSPETKDRGNGYTF
V: TRBV4-2; J: TRBJ2-7; size: .; D: .; DNA: TGTGCCAGCAGCAAGGGACTTCGCTCCTACGAGCAGTACTTC; CDR3: CASSKGLRSYEQYF
V: TRBV10-3; J: TRBJ2-7; size: .; D: .; DNA: TGTGCCATCAGAGCACTTAATCGACAGCCCCCTTCGCCCCACGAGCAGTACTTC; CDR3: CAIRALNRQPPSPHEQYF
V: TRBV7-9; J: TRBJ2-1; size: .; D: TRBD2; DNA: TGTGCCAGCATCCGGGGGGGACTAGCGGGAGGTAGCTCCTACAATGAGCAGTTCTTC; CDR3: CASIRGGLAGGSSYNEQFF
V: TRBV13; J: TRBJ1-1; size: .; D: .; DNA: TGTGCCAGCAGCTTAGTGGGGAACACTGAAGCTTTCTTT; CDR3: CASSLVGNTEAFF
V: TRBV7-9; J: TRBJ1-1; size: once; D: .; DNA: TGTGCCAGCATAGGAGAGAACACTGAAGCTTTCTTT; CDR3: CASIGENTEAFF
V: TRBV7-9; J: TRBJ2-3; size: .; D: .; DNA: TGTGCCAGCAGCTCCGCGCCTTCCTCTAGCGATTATACGCAGTATTTT; CDR3: CASSSAPSSSDYTQYF
V: TRBV15; J: TRBJ1-1; size: .; D: .; DNA: TGTGCCACCAGCAGAGGTATGAACACTGAAGCTTTCTTT; CDR3: CATSRGMNTEAFF
V: TRBV19; J: TRBJ2-7; size: .; D: .; DNA: TGTGCCAGCCAAGATGGACAGTCGTCTTTTTACGAGCAGTACTTC; CDR3: CASQDGQSSFYEQYF
V: TRBV4-1; J: TRBJ2-3; size: .; D: .; DNA: TGCGCCAGCAGCCTACAGGGTATGAGGGGCACAGATACGCAGTATTTT; CDR3: CASSLQGMRGTDTQYF
V: TRBV14; J: TRBJ2-7; size: .; D: .; DNA: TGTGCCAGCAGCCCTAGAATTGGTAACTACGAGCAGTACTTC; CDR3: CASSPRIGNYEQYF
V: TRBV7-9; J: TRBJ1-3; size: once; D: TRBD1; DNA: TGTGCCAGCAGCTTAGACGGGAGGGGGCCGTTAAACACCATATATTTT; CDR3: CASSLDGRGPLNTIYF
V: TRBV7-2; J: TRBJ2-1; size: .; D: .; DNA: TGTGCCAGCAGCTTAGTTTTTCGGCAGGACTCTATCGGTGAGCAGTTCTTC; CDR3: CASSLVFRQDSIGEQFF
V: TRBV11-2; J: TRBJ1-6; size: .; D: .; DNA: TGTGCCAGCAGCTTAGGCCTCAGGGCGGGGGGATCACCCCTCCACTTT; CDR3: CASSLGLRAGGSPLHF
V: TRBV27; J: TRBJ2-1; size: once; D: .; DNA: TGTGCCAGCAGTTCAAACAGGGCGGGGAATGAGCAGTTCTTC; CDR3: CASSSNRAGNEQFF
V: TRBV7-9; J: TRBJ2-7; size: .; D: .; DNA: TGTGCCAGCAGCTTAGGGGGAGTTAAGGGCGAGCAGTACTTC; CDR3: CASSLGGVKGEQYF
V: TRBV6-1; J: TRBJ2-7; size: .; D: TRBD1; DNA: TGTGCCAGCAGTATGACAGGGTCCTACGAGCAGTACTTC; CDR3: CASSMTGSYEQYF
V: TRBV28; J: TRBJ2-3; size: once; D: TRBD2; DNA: TGTGCCAGCGGGCGGGAGGGCACAGATACGCAGTATTTT; CDR3: CASGREGTDTQYF
V: TRBV11-1; J: TRBJ2-2; size: once; D: .; DNA: TGTGCCAGCAGCCCCCATCGGGTAGGCGGGACCGGGGAGCTGTTTTTT; CDR3: CASSPHRVGGTGELFF
V: TRBV29-1; J: TRBJ2-7; size: .; D: TRBD1; DNA: TGCAGCGTCCGCGGTCCAGGGGGCGCCGCCTTTTACGAGCAGTACTTC; CDR3: CSVRGPGGAAFYEQYF
V: TRBV2; J: TRBJ1-1; size: .; D: .; DNA: TGTGCCAGCAGTGAAGCGGCGGGTTCCAACACTGAAGCTTTCTTT; CDR3: CASSEAAGSNTEAFF
V: TRBV14; J: TRBJ2-7; size: .; D: .; DNA: TGTGCCAGCAGCCAGGGAACCTACGAGCAGTACTTC; CDR3: CASSQGTYEQYF
V: TRBV2; J: TRBJ2-7; size: once; D: TRBD1; DNA: TGTGCCAGCATTCGAACGACGGGACAGGGCTACGAGCAGTACTTC; CDR3: CASIRTTGQGYEQYF
V: TRBV28; J: TRBJ1-2; size: few; D: .; DNA: TGTGCCAGCAGTCCGATTAACTATGGCTACACCTTC; CDR3: CASSPINYGYTF
V: TRBV5-1; J: TRBJ2-5; size: .; D: .; DNA: TGCGCCAGCAGCTTGGTATTCGGAGAGACCCAGTACTTC; CDR3: CASSLVFGETQYF
V: TRBV29-1; J: TRBJ2-3; size: .; D: .; DNA: TGCAGCGTTGAGGTCACGCCGAGGGCAGATACGCAGTATTTT; CDR3: CSVEVTPRADTQYF
V: TRBV6-5; J: TRBJ1-2; size: few; D: TRBD1; DNA: TGTGCCAGCAGTTACTGGGACAGGGGGCCTTATGGCTACACCTTC; CDR3: CASSYWDRGPYGYTF
V: TRBV27; J: TRBJ2-3; size: .; D: .; DNA: TGTGCCAGCAGTCTAAGCTTAGCCCGCACAGATACGCAGTATTTT; CDR3: CASSLSLARTDTQYF
V: TRBV7-9; J: TRBJ1-1; size: .; D: .; DNA: TGTGCCAGCAGCTCAGGGAAGAACACTGAAGCTTTCTTT; CDR3: CASSSGKNTEAFF
V: TRBV6-1; J: TRBJ2-5; size: .; D: .; DNA: TGTGCCAGCAGTGCCGTAGTTCAAGAGACCCAGTACTTC; CDR3: CASSAVVQETQYF
V: TRBV5-4; J: TRBJ1-2; size: .; D: .; DNA: TGTGCCAGCAGCTTGGGGGGTGGCTATGGCTACACCTTC; CDR3: CASSLGGGYGYTF
V: TRBV7-9; J: TRBJ2-7; size: .; D: TRBD2; DNA: TGTGCCAGCAGCCCGAGACTAGCGCAAACCTACGAGCAGTACTTC; CDR3: CASSPRLAQTYEQYF
V: TRBV7-3; J: TRBJ2-5; size: .; D: .; DNA: TGTGCCAGCAGCTTAAGGGCCACGGGAGAGGGGAAAGAGACCCAGTACTTC; CDR3: CASSLRATGEGKETQYF
V: TRBV11-2; J: TRBJ1-5; size: few; D: .; DNA: TGTGCCAGCAGCTTAGATTCTGGCATAAATCAGCCCCAGCATTTT; CDR3: CASSLDSGINQPQHF
V: TRBV4-2; J: TRBJ2-7; size: once; D: TRBD1; DNA: TGTGCCAGCAGCCCCCCGGGACAGGTATCCTACGAGCAGTACTTC; CDR3: CASSPPGQVSYEQYF
V: TRBV7-9; J: TRBJ2-1; size: .; D: TRBD2; DNA: TGTGCCAGCAGAGAAACCGGGACTAGGCACAATGAGCAGTTCTTC; CDR3: CASRETGTRHNEQFF
V: TRBV4-2; J: TRBJ1-1; size: .; D: TRBD1; DNA: TGTGCCAGCAGCCTCGGACAGGGGGCGAGTGCTGACACTGAAGCTTTCTTT; CDR3: CASSLGQGASADTEAFF
V: TRBV11-2; J: TRBJ2-1; size: once; D: .; DNA: TGTGCCAGCAGCTTAGATTACGGACTACTAACCTCTATCGATGAGCAGTTCTTC; CDR3: CASSLDYGLLTSIDEQFF
V: TRBV7-3; J: TRBJ2-5; size: .; D: TRBD2; DNA: TGTGCCAGCAGCTTAGGTTCCGGGAGGTACTGGGAGACCCAGTACTTC; CDR3: CASSLGSGRYWETQYF
V: TRBV7-8; J: TRBJ2-7; size: .; D: .; DNA: TGTGCCAGCAGACCCAAGAGCTCCTACGAGCAGTACTTC; CDR3: CASRPKSSYEQYF
V: TRBV6-1; J: TRBJ2-7; size: .; D: .; DNA: TGTGCCAGCAGTTGGGCTGGGGGCCTCTACGAGCAGTACTTC; CDR3: CASSWAGGLYEQYF
V: TRBV9; J: TRBJ2-1; size: .; D: .; DNA: TGTGCCAGCAGCCATCACAAGAGCTCCTACAATGAGCAGTTCTTC; CDR3: CASSHHKSSYNEQFF
V: TRBV5-1; J: TRBJ2-7; size: once; D: .; DNA: TGCGCCAGCAGCTTGGGAATTCGGGACACTAACTACGAGCAGTACTTC; CDR3: CASSLGIRDTNYEQYF